This T cell receptor beta chain is from a study of blood T cell repertoires in COVID-19 (dated by TCRdb to 2018 to 2020). With respect to the entire study: Collaborator samples came from the United States, Italy and Spain and covered acute and convalescent phases of COVID-19. The samples were drawn from two sources: the first 160 participants of the ongoing ImmuneRACE study, and 950 to 1,500 subjects contributed by 6 global collaborators. Deeply sampled blood TCRbeta repertoires from subjects exposed to, actively infected with, or recovered from COVID-19 were included in the dataset. A de-identified subject ID, COVID-19 status, age in years and sex were almost always included in the sample metadata. The repertoires were released in a freely available public database intended as a resource for research on the immune response to SARS-CoV-2. The prospective study material was composed of cDNA or gDNA derived from T cells, B-cell-depleted T cells, or PBMCs. Where available, HLA class I and class II types were taken from metadata supplied by the sample provider and were not determined by assay-based typing. Overall study outcomes, separate from this receptor: How much clinical and demographic metadata was included differed by source and by participant, and the metadata was provided uncurated.

Participants in the prospective study were aged roughly 18 to 100 years, lived in 20 to 30 United States geographic areas, and enrolled through a virtual design. In the prospective study, participants were assigned to cohorts based on the clinical history participants reported in a screening survey and a study questionnaire. Recovered participants in ImmuneRACE Cohort 3 were defined by two consecutive negative NP/OP PCR tests, clearance by a healthcare professional, or resolution of symptoms. In the prospective study, mobile phlebotomists collected whole blood, serum and a nasopharyngeal or oropharyngeal swab from each participant. Over a roughly two-month period, participants in the prospective study had the option of providing additional blood draws and questionnaires. Before DNA extraction, prospective study blood samples were shipped either frozen or at room temperature. A word on this clone: What this receptor recognizes is not known. Per-nucleotide qualities are absent, and no much larger clonotype sits a single base away.

TCRbeta CDR3 regions were amplified from genomic DNA by means of the immunoSEQ Assay, a bias-controlled multiplex PCR. The paper's data handling went like this. Within the assay, amplification of reference gene primers was used to estimate how many nucleated cells each sample contained. To quantify the absolute abundance of each unique TCRbeta CDR3 rearrangement, sequence reads were collapsed and filtered. For each sample, productive Simpson clonality was calculated as the square root of Simpson's diversity index over productive rearrangements. TCRdb re-hosts the immuneACCESS table, in-frame sequences only. Its copies lack some clones; in the studies checked, an unresolved V gene accounts for under half of them, and the cause for the rest is not known. Clone size and the V and J calls come from that table; the DNA yielded D and trimming. This sample gives approximately 400,000 clones in total; roughly 80% of them show up just once. The ten largest make up over 4.5% of the sample.

The material sequenced was PBMCs or T cells enriched from blood (not recorded which). The clonotype was recovered from a woman in her forties or fifties who had recovered from COVID-19.

The CDR3 protein sequence reads: CSVVLAGTLDTQYF. The sequence in DNA is TGCAGCGTTGTTCTAGCGGGGACGTTAGATACGCAGTATTTT. The rearrangement combines TRBV29-1 with TRBJ2-3, with 9 middle bases fitting TRBD2. CDR1 and CDR2 are read off the germline V gene as SQVTM and ANQGSEA. The CDR3 measures 14 amino acids from cysteine to phenylalanine. Of the read, only the CDR3 DNA is kept; its 42 bases are in frame from base 1. Here V drops 4 bases and J drops 5 bases, and the junction holds 7 bases not matched to any gene.